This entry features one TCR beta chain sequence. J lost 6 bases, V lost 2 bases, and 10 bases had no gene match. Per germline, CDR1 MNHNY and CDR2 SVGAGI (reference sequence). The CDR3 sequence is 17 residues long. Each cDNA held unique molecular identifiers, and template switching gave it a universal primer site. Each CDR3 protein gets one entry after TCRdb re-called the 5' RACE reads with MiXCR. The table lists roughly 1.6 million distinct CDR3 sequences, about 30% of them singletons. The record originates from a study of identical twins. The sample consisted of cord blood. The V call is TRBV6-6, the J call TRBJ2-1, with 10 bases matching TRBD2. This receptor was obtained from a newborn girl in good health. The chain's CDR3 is CASSYGIAGGQTNEQFF. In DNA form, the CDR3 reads TGTGCCAGCAGTTACGGAATAGCGGGGGGACAGACCAATGAGCAGTTCTTC.